This TCR beta chain was sequenced in a study of OX40 agonist ivuxolimab in advanced cancers. Overall study context: The study treated patients with ivuxolimab, an agonistic anti-OX40 (CD134) antibody. Three partial responders included one hepatocellular carcinoma patient and two cutaneous melanoma patients.

The study's findings and limits: Circulating CD4+ and CD8+ T cells showed clonal expansion by week 6 at 0.1 to 3.0 mg/kg. Low normalized T-cell clonal expansion was also seen in some nonresponders.

Worth noting for this clone: Its target is unknown.

The table came from immunoSEQ multiplex PCR; TCRdb's copy has only in-frame clones and leaves some out. The sample has just over 35,000 clones, approximately 80% seen once. This receptor was taken from an adult with an advanced solid tumor such as melanoma, head and neck, liver or kidney cancer. Sequencing was performed on CD4+ or CD8+ T cells sorted from blood, taken in a trial of the OX40 agonist ivuxolimab.

The CDR3 loop reads CASSSTGPGGMNTEAFF. Here the CDR3 DNA reads TGTGCCAGCAGCTCGACAGGGCCAGGTGGTATGAACACTGAAGCTTTCTTT. This chain links TRBV28 with TRBJ1-1; 7 nucleotides match TRBD1. Germline values: CDR1 MDHEN, CDR2 SYDVKM. This CDR3 region has 17 residues. V dropped 6 bases and J dropped 0; count of bases not matched to a gene: 13.